This passage covers 14 T cell receptor beta chains from one sample sequenced in a study of T cells in localized non-small cell lung cancer. Sequenced by immunoSEQ multiplex PCR; TCRdb stores in-frame clones only, minus some. This table has tens of thousands of clones, approximately 80% appearing once. The sequencing used peripheral blood, collected before any cancer treatment. Receptors originate from a male donor older than 55 with stage II squamous cell lung carcinoma.

The chain recombines TRBV2 with TRBJ1-5, with TRBD1 as a possible D gene (5 bases). The CDR3 totals 14 residues. Germline V gene data show CDR1 as SNHLY and CDR2 as FYNNEI. V gave up 2 bases and J gave up 6 bases, with 11 bases separating them. CDR3 nucleotides: TGTGCCAGCAGTGAATGGGTACAGGCTCAGCCCCAGCATTTT. It yields the protein CASSEWVQAQPQHF.

The rearrangement links TRBV7-2 to TRBJ2-5, with 7 positions matching TRBD1. This CDR3 contains 14 residues. V lost 1 base, J lost 5 bases, and 4 bases stayed unmatched. From germline, CDR1 is SGHTA and CDR2 FQGNSA. Written as DNA, the CDR3 is TGTGCCAGCAGCTTAGATAGGGGGCGCGAGACCCAGTACTTC. Its protein is CASSLDRGRETQYF. Full variable domain (outside the CDR3, taken from reference TRBV7-2 and TRBJ2-5): GAGVSQSPSNKVTEKGKDVELRCDPISGHTALYWYRQSLGQGLEFLIYFQGNSAPDKSGLPSDRFSAERTGGSVSTLTIQRTQQEDSAVYLCASSLDRGRETQYFGPGTRLLVL.

This chain links TRBV7-3 with TRBJ2-4; a possible D gene is TRBD2 (6 bases). Germline lookup yields CDR1 SGHTA and CDR2 FQGTGA. Deletions cut 5 bases from V and 13 bases from J, with 18 bases between. This CDR3 has 13 residues. The chain's CDR3 is CASSPRAGGAQYF. CDR3 nucleotide sequence: TGTGCCAGCAGCCCGCGAGCCGGCGGGGCGCAGTACTTC.

V gene TRBV7-2 combines with J gene TRBJ2-3, with 12 nucleotides matching TRBD2. The CDR3 is 16 amino acids. Germline trimming cut 1 base from V and 6 bases from J; bases unmatched to any gene: 5. CDR1 is SGHTA and CDR2 is FQGNSA in the germline V gene. CDR3 sequence reads: CASSLVTSGSGDTQYF. CDR3 DNA: TGTGCCAGCAGCTTAGTGACTAGCGGGAGTGGGGATACGCAGTATTTT.

This clone occurred a few times. The chain uses TRBV29-1 and TRBJ1-5; maybe TRBD1 (6 bases). V was clipped by 6 bases and J by 3 bases, with 12 bases between them. CDR1 is SQVTM, CDR2 ANQGSEA, per germline. The CDR3 has 13 residues. This chain's CDR3 is CSVRRDINQPQHF. CDR3 in DNA: TGCAGCGTCCGCCGGGACATCAATCAGCCCCAGCATTTT.

This chain joins TRBV7-9 and TRBJ2-5; TRBD2 might be the D (7 bases). Germline V lookup: CDR1 SEHNR, CDR2 FQNEAQ (reference sequence). Trimming removed 2 bases at V and 5 bases at J, with 18 bases between. The CDR3 runs 16 residues. The CDR3 spells CASSLSGAGAQETQYF. Here the CDR3 DNA reads TGTGCCAGCAGCTTAAGCGGGGCGGGGGCCCAGGAGACCCAGTACTTC. The entire variable domain, with the rest obtained from reference TRBV7-9 and TRBJ2-5, is as follows: DTGVSQNPRHKITKRGQNVTFRCDPISEHNRLYWYRQTLGQGPEFLTYFQNEAQLEKSRLLSDRFSAERPKGSFSTLEIQRTEQGDSAMYLCASSLSGAGAQETQYFGPGTRLLVL.

The chain recombines TRBV9 with TRBJ1-1; tentative D call: TRBD1 (5 bases). Trimming left V 2 bases short and J 5 bases short, with 13 bases between. The CDR3 is made up of 14 amino acids. The germline CDR1 and CDR2 sequences are SGDLS and YYNGEE. The CDR3 nucleotides are TGTGCCAGCAGCGTGGGGGTCCTGGGAACTGAAGCTTTCTTT. Its translation: CASSVGVLGTEAFF.

The rearrangement uses TRBV2 and TRBJ2-7, with 7 nucleotides matching TRBD1. The ends lost 8 bases at V and 0 bases at J; junction bases unmatched: 10. CDR3 length: 15 amino acids. Germline CDR1 and CDR2: SNHLY and FYNNEI. The CDR3 loop is CASLFSGQTSYEQYF. DNA of the CDR3: TGTGCCAGCCTTTTTTCGGGACAGACCTCCTACGAGCAGTACTTC.

This CDR3 is CASSPDRGGNQPQHF. The CDR3 DNA reads TGTGCCAGCAGCCCTGACAGGGGAGGTAATCAGCCCCAGCATTTT. The J gene is TRBJ1-5, the V gene TRBV7-9; 8 bases align to TRBD1. The CDR3 contains 15 residues. Per the germline V gene, CDR1 is SEHNR and CDR2 is FQNEAQ (reference sequence). After removal of 5 bases from V and 4 bases from J, the junction contained 7 bases not matched to a gene.

The V gene is TRBV19, the J gene TRBJ2-7; 14 bases align to TRBD2. Trimming at V came to 5 bases and at J to 6 bases, leaving 6 bases not matched to a gene. This CDR3 has 15 residues. Germline CDR1 is LNHDA and CDR2 is SQIVND (reference sequence). CDR3 sequence: CASSSGLAGVGEQYF. The CDR3 region has the DNA TGTGCCAGTAGTTCGGGACTAGCGGGAGTAGGCGAGCAGTACTTC. Drawing the rest from reference TRBV19 and TRBJ2-7, the complete variable domain is DGGITQSPKYLFRKEGQNVTLSCEQNLNHDAMYWYRQDPGQGLRLIYYSQIVNDFQKGDIAEGYSVSREKKESFPLTVTSAQKNPTAFYLCASSSGLAGVGEQYFGPGTRLTVT.

The V gene is TRBV4-3, the J gene TRBJ1-4; weak D call: TRBD1 (5 bases). The V gene's germline CDR1 is LGHNA and CDR2 YSLEER. V was clipped by 1 base and J by 7 bases, with 19 bases between them. The CDR3 runs 17 residues. In DNA form, the CDR3 reads TGCGCCAGCAGCCAAGTTTCAGGGCAGAACGGGGCTGAAAAACTGTTTTTT. Translation gives CASSQVSGQNGAEKLFF.

V and J are TRBV5-1 and TRBJ2-7, with unresolved D. The CDR3 runs to 15 residues. The V and J ends lost 5 bases and 3 bases respectively, with 18 bases between them. CDR1 SGHRS and CDR2 YFSETQ come from the germline V gene. This CDR3 reads CASRGQLAKGYEQYF. The CDR3 DNA reads TGCGCCAGCAGAGGTCAGCTGGCCAAGGGCTACGAGCAGTACTTC.

The CDR3 loop is CASSFDRSSGNTIYF. The DNA for the CDR3 is TGTGCCAGCAGCTTTGACAGGTCCTCTGGAAACACCATATATTTT. V is TRBV5-4 and J is TRBJ1-3; D might be TRBD1 (6 bases). Trimming cost V 2 bases and J 0 bases, with 9 bases left between them. In germline, CDR1 is SGHNT, CDR2 YYREEE (reference sequence). This CDR3 has 15 residues.

This chain joins TRBV5-1 and TRBJ1-1; D gene unclear. The CDR3 totals 14 residues. From germline, CDR1 is SGHRS and CDR2 YFSETQ. Trimming pared 2 bases from V and 4 bases from J, leaving 12 bases between. CDR3 DNA sequence: TGCGCCAGCAGCTTTCAAGGGTTGGGCACTGAAGCTTTCTTT. It encodes CASSFQGLGTEAFF. The full variable domain, rest sourced from reference TRBV5-1 and TRBJ1-1, is KAGVTQTPRYLIKTRGQQVTLSCSPISGHRSVSWYQQTPGQGLQFLFEYFSETQRNKGNFPGRFSGRQFSNSRSEMNVSTLELGDSALYLCASSFQGLGTEAFFGQGTRLTVV.